This TCR beta chain appears in the sequencing data of a study of beta chain features in type 1 diabetes. V lost 1 base and J 0 bases, leaving 7 bases between the germline ends. This CDR3 spans 14 amino acids. Germline V CDR1 and CDR2: LGHNA, YSLEER. Expressed TCRB transcripts were sequenced because the entire RNA isolate underwent reverse transcription. The repertoire was sequenced with immunoSEQ multiplex PCR; TCRdb's copy has only in-frame clones and lacks some. The sample consists of almost 350,000 clones, roughly 8.8% of them appearing once. The table lists this clone with a few counts. Its antigen is undetermined. Overall study results and limits: There was a moderate but significant shortening of TCRB CDR3s in all four CD4+ subsets of Type 1 diabetes patients.

Naive, central memory, regulatory and stem cell-like memory cells within the CD4+ compartment were sorted using CD45RO/CCR7/CD25/CD127/CD95/CD27. The sequencing sample was made of central memory CD4+ T cells from blood. This chain joins TRBV4-3 and TRBJ2-7; the D is unclear. The origin of this receptor is a man aged 30-40 years with type 1 diabetes. The CDR3 bases are TGCGCCAGCAGCCAAGCTGGCGGCTCCTACGAGCAGTACTTC. This gives the protein CASSQAGGSYEQYF.